This record concerns one TCR beta chain sequence. Its antigen is still unknown. Repertoires were generated with immunoSEQ multiplex PCR, while TCRdb's copy carries only in-frame clones and drops some. The sample yields about 76,000 clones, over 75% seen once. This CDR3 is 12 amino acids long. Losses at the gene ends were 5 bases for V and 8 bases for J; bases not matched to a gene: 3. The germline CDR1 and CDR2 sequences are LGHDT and YNNKEL (reference sequence). The data belong to a study of T cell responses to AZD1222 COVID-19 vaccine. Findings of the study overall: Increases in Spike-specific TCR breadth and depth were seen after two AZD1222 doses. Most donors were white British, females outnumbered males, and clonal diversity was possibly underestimated. Reports say nearly half of spike-specific TCRs go after unmutated variant regions. Spike regions recognized by vaccine-associated CD4 TCRs spanned the protein, led by 160-218 and 743-854.

This rearrangement joins TRBV3-1 (or the pseudogene TRBV3-2) to TRBJ1-1, with 9 bases that match TRBD1. The sequencing used peripheral blood, collected on day 0 of AZD1222 vaccination. This clonotype was obtained from an adult in good health. This CDR3 reads CASSLTGGEAFF. CDR3 sequence (DNA): TGTGCCAGCAGCTTGACAGGGGGGGAAGCTTTCTTT.